This is a list of T cell receptor beta chains from one sample in a study of T-cell memory formation after mild COVID-19. TCRdb re-called the 5' RACE reads through MiXCR, storing one row per CDR3 protein. The data contain 250,000 to 350,000 distinct CDR3 sequences, about 16% of them singletons. Sequenced input: PBMCs or a T cell subset sorted from them (not recorded which). These receptor sequences come from a man aged 18 to 29 who had mild COVID-19 (a few samples of this study predate the infection). Cell type and time point are not known. Each CDR3 is given with its conserved first and last residue. The D gene is left open where the match is weak. Part of the rows lack a size; the others show once, few, many or a class for expanded clones.

TRBJ2-5 | few | TRBV7-2 | TRBD2 | CASSFVAGGPGTQYF | TGTGCCAGCAGCTTCGTCGCGGGGGGGCCTGGGACCCAGTACTTC
TRBJ1-1 | NA | TRBV28 | NA | CASSSRQRMNTEAFF | TGTGCCAGCAGTTCGAGACAGAGAATGAACACTGAAGCTTTCTTT
TRBJ2-2 | NA | TRBV6-5 | NA | CASSYATANTGELFF | TGTGCCAGCAGTTACGCCACAGCGAACACCGGGGAGCTGTTTTTT
TRBJ2-2 | NA | TRBV19 | NA | CASSFSRGAGELFF | TGTGCCAGTAGCTTCAGCCGAGGCGCCGGGGAGCTGTTTTTT
TRBJ1-2 | many | TRBV12-3/TRBV12-4 | NA | CASSLRRSYGYTF | TGTGCCAGCAGTTTAAGGCGCAGCTATGGCTACACCTTC
TRBJ2-6 | NA | TRBV7-2 | NA | CASSPRSGANVLTF | TGTGCCAGCAGCCCGCGCTCTGGGGCCAACGTCCTGACTTTC
TRBJ2-5 | many | TRBV28 | NA | CASRRGRGLWGETQYF | TGTGCCAGCAGACGTGGCCGGGGGCTCTGGGGAGAGACCCAGTACTTC
TRBJ2-3 | NA | TRBV20-1 | TRBD2 | CSANLAGERDTQYF | TGCAGTGCTAACCTAGCGGGGGAAAGGGATACGCAGTATTTT
TRBJ1-1 | few | TRBV6-1 | NA | CASSEETRSSAFF | TGTGCCAGCAGTGAAGAAACCCGAAGCAGTGCTTTCTTT
TRBJ2-4 | few | TRBV9 | NA | CASSAYTGRENIQYF | TGTGCCAGCAGCGCCTATACAGGGCGAGAAAACATTCAGTACTTC
TRBJ2-5 | few | TRBV4-3 | TRBD2 | CASSQDRGSGQETQYF | TGCGCCAGCAGCCAAGATAGGGGTAGCGGGCAAGAGACCCAGTACTTC
TRBJ2-7 | NA | TRBV7-3 | NA | CASSEGHVREQYF | TGTGCCAGCAGCGAGGGACACGTAAGGGAGCAGTACTTC
TRBJ2-1 | few | TRBV5-1 | TRBD2 | CASSRALLASHNEQFF | TGCGCCAGCAGCAGGGCGTTACTAGCGTCGCACAATGAGCAGTTCTTC
TRBJ1-6 | few | TRBV6-5 | TRBD1 | CASSPRTGSYNSPLHF | TGTGCCAGCAGTCCCCGGACAGGCTCCTATAATTCACCCCTCCACTTT
TRBJ1-2 | many | TRBV3-1 | NA | CASSRGTENYGYTF | TGTGCCAGCAGCCGAGGGACGGAGAACTATGGCTACACCTTC
TRBJ2-5 | few | TRBV4-1 | TRBD1 | CASSLRLTGTPQETQYF | TGCGCCAGCAGCTTACGCCTGACAGGGACCCCCCAAGAGACCCAGTACTTC
TRBJ2-3 | NA | TRBV29-1 | NA | CSVDGGLYVGPNTDTQYF | TGCAGCGTTGACGGGGGGCTGTATGTGGGCCCTAACACAGATACGCAGTATTTT
TRBJ1-2 | NA | TRBV5-1 | TRBD1 | CASSLGQQGGYTF | TGCGCCAGCAGCCTGGGACAGCAAGGTGGCTACACCTTC
TRBJ1-1 | many | TRBV6-2/TRBV6-3 | NA | CASSYSPGETEAFF | TGTGCCAGCAGTTACTCCCCGGGAGAGACTGAAGCTTTCTTT
TRBJ2-4 | few | TRBV28 | NA | CASNLGGAKNIQYF | TGTGCCAGCAACCTGGGGGGAGCCAAAAACATTCAGTACTTC
TRBJ2-5 | few | TRBV10-3 | NA | CAIGGEETQYF | TGTGCCATCGGAGGGGAAGAGACCCAGTACTTC
TRBJ1-1 | NA | TRBV6-2/TRBV6-3 | TRBD1 | CASSSYRGPEAFF | TGTGCCAGCAGTTCCTACAGGGGCCCTGAAGCTTTCTTT
TRBJ2-5 | few | TRBV6-5 | TRBD1 | CASSYPGQGGATQYF | TGTGCCAGCAGTTACCCGGGACAGGGCGGCGCGACCCAGTACTTC
TRBJ2-5 | NA | TRBV7-9 | NA | CASSLFSPGLRKTQYF | TGTGCCAGCAGCTTATTTTCCCCCGGGCTAAGGAAGACCCAGTACTTC
TRBJ1-2 | NA | TRBV9 | NA | CASSVVSRLGGYTF | TGTGCCAGCAGCGTAGTAAGCCGCCTCGGGGGCTACACCTTC
TRBJ1-4 | NA | TRBV7-6 | TRBD1 | CASSSIGTGNEKLFF | TGTGCCAGCAGCTCGATCGGGACAGGCAATGAAAAACTGTTTTTT
TRBJ2-7 | NA | TRBV3-1 | NA | CASSREWDYEQYF | TGTGCCAGCAGCCGGGAATGGGACTACGAGCAGTACTTC
TRBJ2-5 | many | TRBV6-5 | TRBD2 | CASRQTGLAGLQETQYF | TGTGCCAGCAGACAAACAGGACTAGCGGGGCTCCAAGAGACCCAGTACTTC
TRBJ2-3 | NA | TRBV4-3 | TRBD2 | CASSQEGRGGTGWTDTQYF | TGCGCCAGCAGCCAAGAAGGCCGGGGAGGGACGGGGTGGACAGATACGCAGTATTTT
TRBJ1-2 | few | TRBV29-1 | NA | CSALLGGGYTF | TGCAGCGCCCTCTTGGGTGGTGGCTACACCTTC
TRBJ2-1 | NA | TRBV3-1 | NA | CASSQEGSGNEQFF | TGTGCCAGCAGCCAAGAGGGGTCTGGCAATGAGCAGTTCTTC
TRBJ2-5 | NA | TRBV5-1 | NA | CASSLAGDPGETQYF | TGCGCCAGCAGCTTGGCCGGCGACCCGGGAGAGACCCAGTACTTC
TRBJ2-5 | many | TRBV7-2 | NA | CASSFRTTSSWETQYF | TGTGCCAGCAGCTTCCGAACGACTAGTAGTTGGGAGACCCAGTACTTC
TRBJ1-2 | few | TRBV7-9 | NA | CASSPPADGYTF | TGTGCCAGCAGCCCCCCCGCCGATGGCTACACCTTC
TRBJ1-6 | NA | TRBV7-9 | TRBD1 | CASSLGSGTESSPLHF | TGTGCCAGCAGCTTAGGGTCTGGGACAGAGAGTTCACCCCTCCACTTT
TRBJ2-3 | few | TRBV4-2 | NA | CASRGPGTDTQYF | TGTGCCAGCCGAGGACCTGGCACAGATACGCAGTATTTT
TRBJ1-5 | few | TRBV6-2/TRBV6-3 | TRBD1 | CASRYDRGGDQPQHF | TGTGCCAGCAGGTACGACAGGGGAGGCGATCAGCCCCAGCATTTT
TRBJ2-1 | NA | TRBV15 | TRBD1 | CATEAGTGRYNEQFF | TGTGCCACCGAAGCCGGGACAGGGCGCTACAATGAGCAGTTCTTC
TRBJ2-1 | NA | TRBV19 | NA | CASSRSTPYNEQFF | TGTGCCAGTAGTAGGAGCACCCCCTACAATGAGCAGTTCTTC
TRBJ2-3 | many | TRBV5-1 | TRBD2 | CASSLNGGDTDTQYF | TGCGCCAGCAGCTTGAACGGGGGGGACACAGATACGCAGTATTTT
TRBJ2-7 | many | TRBV6-6 | NA | CASSYGQDRYEQYF | TGTGCCAGCAGTTATGGCCAGGACAGATACGAGCAGTACTTC
TRBJ2-7 | NA | TRBV27 | NA | CASSLLVVPHEQYF | TGTGCCAGCAGTTTACTGGTAGTCCCCCACGAGCAGTACTTC
TRBJ2-1 | NA | TRBV12-3/TRBV12-4 | NA | CASSSSTREQFF | TGTGCCAGCAGTTCCTCCACTAGGGAGCAGTTCTTC
TRBJ2-1 | NA | TRBV6-2/TRBV6-3 | TRBD2 | CASTPGGIIEQFF | TGTGCCAGCACCCCGGGGGGTATCATTGAGCAGTTCTTC
TRBJ1-1 | few | TRBV19 | NA | CASSTFRGMNTEAFF | TGTGCCAGTAGTACCTTCCGGGGTATGAACACTGAAGCTTTCTTT
TRBJ2-2 | many | TRBV4-3 | NA | CASSPFPGNGNTGELFF | TGCGCCAGCAGCCCATTCCCCGGGAATGGAAACACCGGGGAGCTGTTTTTT
TRBJ1-2 | NA | TRBV6-6 | TRBD1 | CASSEYDRDYGYTF | TGTGCCAGCAGTGAATACGACAGGGACTATGGCTACACCTTC
TRBJ2-1 | few | TRBV5-1 | NA | CASSLVQNNEQFF | TGCGCCAGCAGCTTGGTACAGAACAATGAGCAGTTCTTC
TRBJ2-2 | few | TRBV7-9 | NA | CASSIATRELFF | TGTGCCAGCAGTATAGCGACGCGGGAGCTGTTTTTT
TRBJ2-4 | few | TRBV7-9 | TRBD2 | CASSEGLAGFVKNIQYF | TGTGCCAGCAGCGAAGGACTAGCGGGGTTTGTCAAAAACATTCAGTACTTC
TRBJ2-1 | NA | TRBV6-6 | NA | CASSEGGLFDEQFF | TGTGCCAGCAGTGAAGGGGGGCTGTTCGATGAGCAGTTCTTC
TRBJ1-3 | NA | TRBV11-2 | TRBD1 | CASSQGVISTGNTIYF | TGTGCCAGCAGCCAGGGGGTAATTTCGACGGGAAACACCATATATTTT
TRBJ2-4 | few | TRBV6-2/TRBV6-3 | NA | CASTTHETIQYF | TGTGCCAGCACGACACACGAGACCATTCAGTACTTC
TRBJ2-5 | few | TRBV13 | TRBD1 | CASSTGTAGETQYF | TGTGCCAGCAGCACAGGGACAGCCGGGGAGACCCAGTACTTC
TRBJ2-2 | many | TRBV5-1 | TRBD1 | CASSFTGGYTGELFF | TGCGCCAGCAGCTTCACAGGGGGATACACCGGGGAGCTGTTTTTT
TRBJ2-3 | many | TRBV7-2 | NA | CASSFRIADTQYF | TGTGCCAGCAGCTTTCGGATCGCAGATACGCAGTATTTT
TRBJ1-4 | NA | TRBV12-3/TRBV12-4 | NA | CASSLVVEKLFF | TGTGCCAGCAGTTTAGTTGTTGAAAAACTGTTTTTT
TRBJ1-4 | few | TRBV4-1 | NA | CASGEAMYEKLFF | TGCGCCTCTGGTGAGGCGATGTATGAAAAACTGTTTTTT
TRBJ2-7 | NA | TRBV30 | NA | CAWSVVREQYF | TGTGCCTGGAGTGTGGTCCGGGAGCAGTACTTC